This T cell receptor beta chain was captured in a study of T cells after yellow fever vaccination. The table lists this clonotype with a few counts. Its antigen remains unknown. The authors made TCR cDNA by 5'RACE template switching, adding a universal primer site and UMIs. TCRdb reprocessed the 5' RACE reads with MiXCR, giving one entry per CDR3 protein. The table has hundreds of thousands of distinct CDR3 sequences, approximately 13% seen once. The CDR3 is 17 amino acids. CDR1 and CDR2 from the germline V gene are SGHTA and FQGNSA. The junction had 10 bases not matched to a gene; V was cut back by 4 bases and J by 2 bases. Study observations and caveats: Clonotypes appearing in both CD4 and CD8 compartments existed, and their share was small. The secondary response was weaker but peaked faster, day 5 versus 15.

This receptor was identified in a man aged 30-40 years who received the YFV17D yellow fever vaccine. This chain connects TRBV7-2 to TRBJ2-5; 10 bases are a match to TRBD2. The source was PBMCs, collected on the day of the yellow fever booster vaccination. The chain's CDR3 is CASSSHRGLAKQETQYF. The CDR3 nucleotides read TGTGCCAGCAGCTCCCACCGGGGACTAGCGAAACAAGAGACCCAGTACTTC.